This T cell receptor beta chain stems from a study of blood T cells in healthy people across ages (dated by TCRdb to about 2015). Some background on the complete study: In model experiments, template switching captured roughly one uniquely barcoded TCR beta cDNA molecule for every two T cells. Two additional independent replicas of 1 million unique cDNA reads from the same blood draw were analyzed for two donors (one aged 18 to 30 and one aged 80 or older). To avoid experimental bias, donors of different ages were distributed randomly across sequencing lanes. To track age-related changes in TCR beta repertoire diversity, the study relied on deep sequencing normalized with unique cDNA molecular identifiers. Four age groups were formed from the donors: young (average about 17 years), middle-aged (around 39), aged (approximately 60) and long-lived (around 80).

Broad study findings and their caveats: Estimates of total diversity based on one million sequenced T cells were regarded as lower bounds and as underestimates. Because donor CMV infection status was unknown, age-related changes in expanded clonotypes were potentially confounded. As age increased, observed TCR beta diversity per million T cells dropped in a roughly linear way, and a significant reduction was already evident by age 40. Compared with the aged group, the long-lived group had more naive CD4+ T cells, fewer expanded clones and increased TCR diversity, suggesting age selection. The percentage of naive T cells measured by flow cytometry correlated strongly with observed TCR beta diversity. Because profiling used bulk unsorted PBMCs, naive and antigen-experienced compartments could not be compared conclusively.

As encoded in the germline V gene, CDR1 is MGHRA while CDR2 is YSYEKL. V loses 0 bases at its end and J loses 6 bases; junction bases beyond the gene matches: 4. CDR3 length: 16 amino acids, cysteine to phenylalanine. Only the CDR3 region is kept as DNA, spanning 48 bases read in frame from base 1. The donors were a few dozen Caucasian individuals from Russia, aged roughly 6 to 100 years, who were systemically healthy. Each donor gave 8.5 to 10 milliliters of peripheral blood, collected into EDTA-treated Vacutainer tubes. Ficoll-Paque density-gradient centrifugation was used to isolate PBMCs, with at least 6.5 million per sample. Trizol reagent was used to extract total RNA from PBMCs, with at least 5 micrograms per sample. The percentages of naive CD45RAhigh/CD27high T cells were determined by flow cytometry on a PBMC aliquot from every donor. Worth noting for this clonotype: This clone's antigen is unknown. Within one base of it there is no much larger clone, and no base qualities were kept.

The method was 5' RACE. Sequencer: Illumina HiSeq 2500. A second PCR of about 6 to 12 cycles was run with a J-beta primer mix and a sample-barcoded 5' primer. Each TCR beta cDNA molecule received a unique molecular identifier from a template-switch 5' adaptor carrying 12 random nucleotides. Each sample yielded at least 2.5 million CDR3-containing paired-end reads. All of the RNA was converted into first-strand cDNA using the Mint cDNA synthesis kit, with a TRBC-specific oligonucleotide serving as the primer. All cDNA was treated with uracil-DNA glycosylase and then went through a first 18-cycle PCR with the universal primers M1SS and BC2_uni_R. The authors' analysis ran thus. Each sample was normalized by randomly selecting 1 million high-quality reads, each carrying a distinct molecular identifier. Instead of being binned into consensus sequences, reads with shared molecular identifiers were discarded. CDR3 identification, clonotype clustering and error correction used MiTCR with a Q25 quality threshold and the strictest error-elimination algorithm. A nonparametric unseen species model using Euler transformation provided a lower-bound estimate of total TCR beta diversity. In-frame beta chains were kept once TCRdb had trimmed the public reads at Q25 with fastp and called clones with MiXCR. Under each unique CDR3 protein, matching rows form one entry showing the most common genes and DNA. Here the V and J calls rest on TCRdb's processing, not on the authors' analysis. The sample table contains around 990,000 distinct CDR3 sequences; only one count was recorded for more than 30% of them. The ten largest clones capture around 13% of the sample.

This clonotype originated in a young man in good health. This chain is built from TRBV4-1 and TRBJ2-4; 11 bases in between match TRBD2. Sequenced input: blood. The DNA is TGCGCCAGCAGCCAAGAAGGGCTAGCGGGGGGAAACATTCAGTACTTC. This encodes CASSQEGLAGGNIQYF.